This T cell receptor (beta chain) was identified during a study of regulatory T cells in long-lasting Graves disease (dated by TCRdb to about 2021). For the study in its entirety: Antithyroid drugs had been taken for less than 3 months by newly diagnosed Graves' disease patients. This study used TCR sequencing and RNA sequencing of peripheral blood to compare persistent Graves' disease patients against newly diagnosed Graves' disease patients. The study was conducted in China and was registered as a clinical trial. A total of some 35 samples underwent TCR sequencing: about 13 from persistent and around 20 from newly diagnosed Graves' disease patients.

Library preparation used multiplex PCR. Sequencer: Illumina HiSeq 4000. iRepertoire HTBI primers and Arm-PCR amplification of CDR3 regions were used to construct TCR beta libraries. PCR products were gel purified before sequencing. As for how the authors treated the data: A total of 62 TRBV and 14 TRBJ segments were identified across samples and were used for gene usage analysis of CDR3 amino acid clonotypes. COPE and FqMerger were used to merge the filtered high-quality paired reads into contigs. BLAST was used to align contigs to IMGT TRBV, TRBD and TRBJ reference genes, with CDR3 defined following IMGT. Any clonotype with a frequency above 0.1% was counted as a highly expanded clone. Shannon entropy served as the measure of repertoire diversity, while the Gini coefficient captured V-J evenness. Public clonotypes were defined as clonotypes shared by more than one individual. TCRdb handled the public reads itself, with Q25 trimming in fastp and clone calling in MiXCR, and kept productive beta chains. Entries that share a CDR3 protein sequence are merged under the most common genes and DNA. The V and J calls, along with clone size, are taken from TCRdb and not from the paper's own processing. The sample contains roughly 260,000 distinct CDR3 sequences, roughly 18% of them found a single time. The top ten constitute approximately 15% of the sample.

Relative to germline, V is 0 bases shorter and J is 6 bases shorter, with 14 bases between their ends. The germline V gene encodes CDR1 SGHNT and CDR2 YENEEA. Measured from the cysteine to the phenylalanine, the CDR3 is 16 residues long. The kept DNA is CDR3 alone, 48 bases in frame from the first base. The time point label corresponds to: newly diagnosed GD, antithyroid drugs for less than 3 months. For both TCR sequencing and RNA sequencing, RNA was extracted from PBMCs in TRIzol. The diagnosis of Graves' disease was made according to American Thyroid Association guidelines. Patients for the study were recruited at an endocrinology department in Xi'an, China. From each patient, around 9 milliliters of peripheral blood was collected into an EDTA anticoagulant tube. Ficoll Paque Plus density gradient separation was used to isolate PBMCs, and no additional T cell sorting was done. RNA quality was checked with an Agilent 2100 Bioanalyzer and agarose gel, and concentration with a NanoDrop 2000.

What the research found in general, with its limitations: The small sample size was acknowledged by the authors as a limitation that may reduce accuracy. Peripheral blood alone was examined, since thyroid tissue, which constituted the primary lesion, could not be accessed. TRBV28, TRBJ1-2 and TRBJ2-5 were preferentially used in persistent disease, while TRBV20-1 and TRBJ2-1 were favored in newly diagnosed disease. Lower TCR Shannon entropy and fewer highly expanded clones were observed in persistent Graves' disease patients than in newly diagnosed patients, which suggested clonal expansion. More public clonotypes were shared among persistent patients (approximately 3,000) than among newly diagnosed patients (approximately 930). Sequencing and analysis were restricted to the TCR beta chain.

This clonotype was seen repeatedly, ten times or more. This receptor's antigen is unknown. Base qualities are not at hand, and no much larger clone is one base apart. These same records also appear under a second study, on T cells in Graves' hyperthyroidism and ophthalmopathy. According to the second study: Stable Graves' hyperthyroidism was defined as the absence of progression to ophthalmopathy over 18 months of follow-up. Hyperthyroidism patients were newly diagnosed, with disease duration under 2 months, and aged 18 to 65 years. The study excluded patients with uncontrolled infections, other autoimmune diseases, pregnancy or lactation. Diagnoses were based on clinical symptoms, serum thyroxine and TRAb, thyroid ultrasound and orbital computed tomography. A first-round RT-PCR of the TCR CDR3 used the HTBI primer set with the Qiagen OneStep RT-PCR kit. Most expanded thyroid clonotypes (frequency above 0.001) were also detected in blood, suggesting blood repertoires may reflect thyroid immune responses. A 13 V-J signature model separated ophthalmopathy from stable hyperthyroidism, with nearly 90% sensitivity and 81% to 82% specificity in cross-validation and 80%/75% in testing. In validation, the model predicted progression to ophthalmopathy with 55% to 71% sensitivity and about 72% specificity, a median of about 6 months before onset. To identify TCR V-J signatures that set the groups apart, the researchers used a discovery cohort of 100 patients, made up of roughly 45 with Graves' ophthalmopathy and 57 with stable Graves' hyperthyroidism. Prospective prediction of ophthalmopathy was tested in an independent validation cohort of some 20 hyperthyroidism patients and roughly 16 patients who later progressed to ophthalmopathy. For training and testing, the roughly 100 patients in the discovery cohort were randomly divided in a 7:3 ratio. In addition, the study compared T-cell repertoires in thyroid tissue and in blood from six Graves' hyperthyroidism patients. Following sampling, methimazole starting at 30 mg daily was given to hyperthyroidism patients, and high-dose intravenous methylprednisolone was given to ophthalmopathy patients. A second multiplex PCR round built the libraries, followed by size selection and purification. Libraries were sequenced paired-end with 100 bp reads on an Illumina HiSeq2000. SOAPnuke was used to process the raw data, with reads discarded if the reads contained adapters or uncalled bases, had a mean Phred below 15, or lacked an exact constant-primer or identifier match. High-quality paired reads were merged using COPE v1.2.5, and each unique nucleotide sequence was defined as a clonotype. MiTCR v1.1 was used to align clonotypes to the IMGT TRBV, TRBD and TRBJ reference segments. The analysis included only V-J combinations with a frequency above 0.0001, which together covered more than 98% of the repertoires. The TCS score was defined as F50 (clonal expansion) divided by E x V (chaos), with BLOSUM62-based TCRdist calculated between CDR3 peptides within each V-J. Welch's t-statistics and random forest reduced just over 500 V-J features to under 15, which were used in a naive Bayes classifier (R e1071). Sample size was not statistically predetermined, and investigators were not blinded to group allocation. TCR Vbeta CDR3 sequencing of some 140 peripheral blood samples (more than 40 ophthalmopathy, over 70 hyperthyroidism and about 17 progressor patients) is reported in the paper.

Recombination connected TRBV11-3 to TRBJ2-2; the D gene is not confidently resolved. Source: peripheral blood mononuclear cells (PBMCs), taken at new diagnosis, from a patient treated with antithyroid drugs. The TCR was taken from a woman between 25 and 40 years old with Graves disease. Donor details come from another sample of the same person, matched by shared clones. The nucleotides are TGTGCCAGCAGCTTAGATAGCCGGGCGTCGGCCGGGGAGCTGTTTTTT. This encodes CASSLDSRASAGELFF.